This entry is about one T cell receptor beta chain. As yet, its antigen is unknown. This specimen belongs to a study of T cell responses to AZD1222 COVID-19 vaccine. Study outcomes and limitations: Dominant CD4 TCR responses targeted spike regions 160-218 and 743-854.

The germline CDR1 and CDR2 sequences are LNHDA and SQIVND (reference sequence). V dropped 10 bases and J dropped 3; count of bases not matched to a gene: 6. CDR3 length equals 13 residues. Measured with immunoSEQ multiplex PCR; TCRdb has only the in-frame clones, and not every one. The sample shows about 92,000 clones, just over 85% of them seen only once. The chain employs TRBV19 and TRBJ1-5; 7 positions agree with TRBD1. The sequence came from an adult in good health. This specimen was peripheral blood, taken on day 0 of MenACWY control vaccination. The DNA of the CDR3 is TGTGCCACTAAAGACAGGGACAATCAGCCCCAGCATTTT. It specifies CATKDRDNQPQHF. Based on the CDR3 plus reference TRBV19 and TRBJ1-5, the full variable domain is DGGITQSPKYLFRKEGQNVTLSCEQNLNHDAMYWYRQDPGQGLRLIYYSQIVNDFQKGDIAEGYSVSREKKESFPLTVTSAQKNPTAFYLCATKDRDNQPQHFGDGTRLSIL.